This paragraph reports one TCR beta chain. Measured with immunoSEQ multiplex PCR; TCRdb has only the in-frame clones, and not every one. The sample gives about 130,000 clones, around 90% of which show up once; 2% to 3% is in the top ten. This sample was included in a study of control samples from healthy donors and cancer patients. Per the germline V gene, CDR1 is SGHRS and CDR2 is YFSETQ. Between the trimmed V and J ends, which lost 0 bases and 0 bases, there was a span of 7 bases. The CDR3 runs 15 residues. The chain uses TRBV5-1 and TRBJ1-3; D remains ambiguous. This receptor was obtained from a man in his forties in good health. The sample comprised blood. The CDR3 DNA is TGCGCCAGCAGCTTGGGGTCAGACTCTGGAAACACCATATATTTT. It encodes CASSLGSDSGNTIYF.